The sequence of this T cell receptor beta chain was determined in a study of blood T cell repertoires in COVID-19. On the study more broadly: Acute-phase and convalescent COVID-19 samples originated in the United States, Italy and Spain. PBMCs, B-cell-depleted T cells, or T cells were the source of the cDNA or gDNA that made up the material.

The V and J ends lost 3 bases and 5 bases respectively, with 16 bases between them. The germline V gene has CDR1 MNHEY and CDR2 SMNVEV (reference sequence). This CDR3 has 16 amino acids. Profiled with immunoSEQ multiplex PCR; TCRdb holds only in-frame clones, not every one. The profile shows around 94,000 clones, 80% to 85% of them singletons. V and J are TRBV27 and TRBJ2-2; weak D call: TRBD1 (6 bases). The TCR originated in a man between 60 and 70 years old with acute or convalescent COVID-19. The sequencing input was peripheral blood. Here the CDR3 DNA reads TGTGCCAGCAGTTTTCAGACAGGCGCGGGTACCGGGGAGCTGTTTTTT. Its protein is CASSFQTGAGTGELFF.